These T cell receptor beta chains were read from a single sample in a study of circulating CD8 cells and anti-PD-1 response in melanoma. MiXCR was run by TCRdb on the reads, yielding one entry per CDR3 protein. The table includes under 800 distinct CDR3 sequences, about 8.1% detected once. The sample consisted of CD8+ T cells from PBMCs, taken at baseline or after one month of anti-PD-1 therapy (not recorded which). The origin of the receptors is a human donor with melanoma. The CDR3 runs from the conserved cysteine through the conserved F or W. D genes are given only for firm matches. Size tells how often a clone was seen, or its class if it is expanded.

J gene: TRBJ1-5
V gene: TRBV12-3/TRBV12-4
D gene: .
clone size: few
CDR3 protein: CASSLKGAVETQHF
CDR3 DNA: TGTGCCAGCAGTCTAAAAGGCGCCGTTGAGACCCAGCATTTT

J gene: TRBJ2-7
V gene: TRBV28
D gene: TRBD1
clone size: large
CDR3 protein: CASSRIAGGPYEQYF
CDR3 DNA: TGTGCCAGCAGTAGAATCGCAGGGGGACCCTACGAGCAGTACTTC

J gene: TRBJ2-6
V gene: TRBV27
D gene: .
clone size: medium-sized
CDR3 protein: CASSGPPDGANVLTF
CDR3 DNA: TGTGCCAGCAGTGGACCGCCCGACGGGGCCAACGTCCTGACTTTC

J gene: TRBJ1-5
V gene: TRBV4-1
D gene: .
clone size: large
CDR3 protein: CASSQDYRSNQPQHF
CDR3 DNA: TGCGCCAGCAGCCAAGATTACAGGAGCAATCAGCCCCAGCATTTT

J gene: TRBJ2-3
V gene: TRBV7-3
D gene: TRBD2
clone size: large
CDR3 protein: CASSLTLAGYDTQYF
CDR3 DNA: TGTGCCAGCAGCTTAACTCTAGCGGGGTATGATACGCAGTATTTT

J gene: TRBJ1-1
V gene: TRBV6-1
D gene: TRBD1
clone size: medium-sized
CDR3 protein: CASSEEGTGGNTEAFF
CDR3 DNA: TGTGCCAGCAGTGAAGAGGGGACAGGGGGGAACACTGAAGCTTTCTTT

J gene: TRBJ2-1
V gene: TRBV19
D gene: .
clone size: large
CDR3 protein: CASSMMGNEQFF
CDR3 DNA: TGTGCCAGTAGTATGATGGGGAATGAGCAGTTCTTC